The 5 T cell receptor beta chains in this list originate from one sample, sequenced in a study of T cells in Graves' hyperthyroidism and ophthalmopathy. Regions amplified from RNA transcripts were the TCR beta CDR3 regions. The TCR CDR3 first-round RT-PCR relied on the HTBI primer set. TCRdb re-analysed the multiplex PCR reads in MiXCR, keeping a single row per CDR3 protein. The data hold over 200,000 distinct CDR3 sequences, with 15% to 20% observed a single time. The sample comprised blood. Source of these receptors: a man aged 40-55 years with Graves' hyperthyroidism.

The chain uses TRBV9 and TRBJ2-3, with TRBD2 matching 9 bases. CDR1 and CDR2 (germline): SGDLS, YYNGEE. Germline trimming cut 5 bases from V and 3 bases from J; bases unmatched to any gene: 4. The CDR3 spans 14 residues. Here the CDR3 DNA reads TGTGCCAGCAGGGGTAGCGGGGGAACAGATACGCAGTATTTT. Residues: CASRGSGGTDTQYF.

The chain carries TRBV7-2 and TRBJ2-3; D is unclear. Germline assignment: CDR1 SGHTA and CDR2 FQGNSA. The CDR3 totals 14 residues. Trimming pared 5 bases from V and 6 bases from J, leaving 15 bases between. The CDR3 protein is CASSRRSLSDTQYF. As DNA, the CDR3 is TGTGCCAGCAGCCGAAGGAGCCTCTCCGATACGCAGTATTTT.

This clonotype was counted only a few times. The genes are TRBV15 and TRBJ1-2; the match to TRBD1 covers 9 bases. Germline V gene sequence: CDR1 LNHNV, CDR2 YYDKDF (reference sequence). CDR3 size: 17 residues. After removal of 0 bases from V and 5 bases from J, the junction contained 10 bases not matched to a gene. DNA for the CDR3: TGTGCCACCAGCAGAGACTGGGGGACAGGGCCTACGTATGGCTACACCTTC. It yields the protein CATSRDWGTGPTYGYTF.

As DNA, the CDR3 is TGTGCCAGCAGCCGCATGACCGGGACAGGGAGATCTGTGAATCAGCCCCAGCATTTT. Protein sequence: CASSRMTGTGRSVNQPQHF. The gene calls are TRBV4-2 and TRBJ1-5; 9 bases match TRBD1. V gave up 4 bases and J gave up 4 bases; unmatched junction bases: 17. There are 19 residues in the CDR3. Per the germline V gene, CDR1 is LGHNA and CDR2 is YNFKEQ.

A few counts support this clonotype. A read error may be the cause here, since a much bigger clone is one base away. This chain connects TRBV11-3 to TRBJ2-1; tentative D call: TRBD2 (5 bases). This CDR3 is 16 amino acids long. CDR1 SGHNT and CDR2 YENEEA come from the germline V gene. The CDR3 loop reads CASSFGGPSRHNERFF. Here the CDR3 DNA reads TGTGCCAGCAGCTTCGGCGGACCTAGCAGGCACAATGAGCGGTTCTTC. The full variable domain, completed using reference TRBV11-3 and TRBJ2-1, is EAGVVQSPRYKIIEKKQPVAFWCNPISGHNTLYWYLQNLGQGPELLIRYENEEAVDDSQLPKDRFSAERLKGVDSTLKIQPAELGDSAVYLCASSFGGPSRHNERFFGPGTRLTVL.